This T cell receptor beta chain was captured by sequencing in a study of human T cells and chemical hapten exposure. About the study: Upper-back patches of 0.01% DPC were read at 6 days. Findings and caveats of the study: TCRs exceeding a frequency of 1 in 1000 stayed unchanged under DPC sensitization. Expanded TCRs grouped into significantly more large CDR3 similarity clusters than controls produced.

As for this clonotype: The antigen is unknown.

Noted time point: pre-sensitization, week 0. Specified treatment: therapeutic diphenylcyclopropenone sensitization with weekly scalp DPC. TCRdb re-called the RACE reads through MiXCR, storing one row per CDR3 protein. The sample yields roughly 260,000 distinct CDR3 sequences, more than 6.5% seen once. The CDR3 totals 15 residues. Germline CDR1 and CDR2: LGHDT and YNNKEL (reference sequence). J was trimmed by 10 bases and V by 1 base; bases with no gene match: 6. The chain couples TRBV3-1 to TRBJ1-6, with 8 bases lining up with TRBD1. The clonotype comes from a woman aged 35 to 49 with alopecia areata. Some clones in this sample may be carry-over from other donors' samples. The sample consisted of whole blood, taken in connection with sensitization to the hapten diphenylcyclopropenone (DPC). CDR3 in amino acids: CASSQGTGSGSPLHF. CDR3 in DNA: TGTGCCAGCAGCCAAGGGACAGGGTCTGGATCACCCCTCCACTTT. The whole variable domain, remainder taken from reference TRBV3-1 and TRBJ1-6, is DTAVSQTPKYLVTQMGNDKSIKCEQNLGHDTMYWYKQDSKKFLKIMFSYNNKELIINETVPNRFSPKSPDKAHLNLHINSLELGDSAVYFCASSQGTGSGSPLHFGNGTRLTVT.